This T cell receptor (beta chain) originates from a study of cytomegalovirus exposure and HLA in healthy donors. Generated by immunoSEQ multiplex PCR, the TCRdb table keeps only in-frame clones and is missing some. The data hold 50,000 to 65,000 clones, with about 96% observed a single time. Unmatched junction bases numbered 10, after V lost 8 bases and J lost 8 bases. Germline values: CDR1 MNHNS, CDR2 SASEGT. This CDR3 has 13 amino acids. Study-level results: A subsequent analysis found that TCR clusters from the first cohort also tended to co-occur in the approximately 130 validation repertoires, with approximately 95% of cluster scores above 0. Among TCR beta chains, those listed as cytomegalovirus-associated numbered roughly 150.

In the case of this clone: Its antigen remains unknown.

The chain has TRBV6-1 and TRBJ1-1; 8 positions agree with TRBD1. Material for sequencing was PBMCs. The receptor was isolated from a woman between 18 and 30 years old in good health and CMV-seronegative. This chain's CDR3 is CASDRGPGGEAFF. The CDR3 nucleotides read TGTGCCAGCGACAGGGGCCCCGGGGGCGAAGCTTTCTTT.